This paragraph covers one T cell receptor (beta chain) sequence. Antigen: not known. Donors counted as nominally healthy when sampled, yet unrecorded immune exposures were likely. The CDR3 has 15 amino acids. Trimming left V 2 bases short and J 4 bases short, with 15 bases between. Germline CDR1 and CDR2: SEHNR and FQNEAQ (reference sequence). Both 60 Vbeta primers and 13 Jbeta primers went into the PCR. Produced via immunoSEQ multiplex PCR; TCRdb's table is partial and in-frame only. This sample has about 200,000 clones, with approximately 80% found just once. The source of the sample is a study of cytomegalovirus exposure and HLA in healthy donors. General study points: Associated with cytomegalovirus, according to the listing, were around 160 TCR beta chains. One variant, a missense change in DCLRE1C, was linked in a later analysis to TCR beta V- and J-gene trimming. In a later analysis, donors in an Asian-associated ancestry cluster reportedly had fewer N-insertions in productive TCRs than the cohort mean.

The sequence came from a girl aged 2-10 years in good health and CMV-seronegative. The source material was PBMCs. The genes are TRBV7-9 and TRBJ2-7; perhaps TRBD2 as D (7 bases). In nucleotides, the CDR3 is TGTGCCAGCAGCTTACGGGGGGCCCGGCCGTACGAGCAGTACTTC. It translates to CASSLRGARPYEQYF.